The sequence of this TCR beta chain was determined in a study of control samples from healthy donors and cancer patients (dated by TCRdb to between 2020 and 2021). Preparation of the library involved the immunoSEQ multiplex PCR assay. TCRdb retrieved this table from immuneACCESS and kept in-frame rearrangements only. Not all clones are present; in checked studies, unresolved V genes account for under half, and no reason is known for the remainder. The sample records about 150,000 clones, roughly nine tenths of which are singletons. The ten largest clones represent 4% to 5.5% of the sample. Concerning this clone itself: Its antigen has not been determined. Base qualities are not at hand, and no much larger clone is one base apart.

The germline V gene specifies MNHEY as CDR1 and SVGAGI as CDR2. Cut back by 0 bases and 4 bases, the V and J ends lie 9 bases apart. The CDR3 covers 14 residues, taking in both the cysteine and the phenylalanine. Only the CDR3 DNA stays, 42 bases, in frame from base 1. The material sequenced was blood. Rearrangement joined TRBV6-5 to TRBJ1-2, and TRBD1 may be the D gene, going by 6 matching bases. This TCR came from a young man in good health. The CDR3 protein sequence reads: CASSYSPRGYGYTF. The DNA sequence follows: TGTGCCAGCAGTTACTCACCCAGGGGCTATGGCTACACCTTC.